This T cell receptor (beta chain) comes out of a study of T cell changes during pregnancy in multiple sclerosis. The CDR3 covers 17 residues. CDR1 SQVTM and CDR2 ANQGSEA come from the germline V gene. Germline trimming cut 6 bases from V and 0 bases from J; bases unmatched to any gene: 14. Generated by immunoSEQ multiplex PCR, the TCRdb table keeps only in-frame clones and is missing some. The data hold about 55,000 clones, with just under 90% observed a single time. The starting material was CD4+ T cells from peripheral blood mononuclear cells, obtained in the first trimester of pregnancy. The sequence came from a female donor with multiple sclerosis, enrolled in a pregnancy study. The chain joins TRBV29-1 to TRBJ1-3; 7 bases align to TRBD1. For the CDR3, the DNA is TGCAGCGTCATTCCAGGTACCGGACAGGACTCTGGAAACACCATATATTTT. Protein product: CSVIPGTGQDSGNTIYF.